Shown below are 30 T cell receptor beta chains from a single sample sequenced in a study of regulatory T cells in long-lasting Graves disease. As to time point: persistent/refractory GD, antithyroid drugs over 5 years with positive TRAb. There was RNA extracted from PBMCs, and the TCR library was made from it. CDR3 regions were amplified by Arm-PCR using iRepertoire HTBI primers to build TCR beta libraries. TCRdb re-called the multiplex PCR reads through MiXCR, storing one row per CDR3 protein. In the table there are 400,000 to 600,000 distinct CDR3 sequences, about a fifth of which are singletons. Specimen: peripheral blood mononuclear cells (PBMCs), collected when the disease was refractory, from a patient treated with antithyroid drugs. These receptors were collected from a female donor with Graves disease.

This clonotype was detected a few times. This chain joins TRBV4-1 and TRBJ1-2; 11 nucleotides match TRBD1. CDR3 size: 14 residues. Per germline, CDR1 MGHRA and CDR2 YSYEKL. The V gene end was trimmed by 6 bases and the J gene end by 8 bases; junction bases not matched to a gene: 8. The CDR3 coding sequence is TGCGCCAGCAGACAGGGACAGGGGGTTCACGGCTACACCTTC. Translating it yields CASRQGQGVHGYTF.

This clonotype was observed a few times. An end of the junction differs from the germline gene, which may be a read error. The rearrangement links TRBV6-1 to TRBJ1-1; D possibly corresponds to TRBD1 (5 bases). Germline lookup yields CDR1 MNHNS and CDR2 SASEGT. This CDR3 comprises 14 residues. CDR3: CASSEGESGTEAFF. CDR3 DNA sequence: TGTGCCAGCAGCGAAGGGGAGTCTGGCACTGAAGCTTTCTTT.

On this clonotype: At one end the junction does not follow the germline gene, possibly because of a read error. The gene calls are TRBV6-2 or TRBV6-3 and TRBJ1-6; the match to TRBD1 covers 8 bases. Germline V CDR1 and CDR2: MNHEY, SVGEGT. This CDR3 contains 18 residues. The DNA of the CDR3 is TGTGCCAGCAGTTACTCTGCCCTAGGACAGGGAGCACGCTCACCCATCCACTTT. It translates to CASSYSALGQGARSPIHF.

This clonotype was recorded at least ten times. The chain is built from TRBV11-2 and TRBJ1-1; D unclear. The CDR3 has 14 amino acids. Looked up from germline, CDR1 is SGHAT and CDR2 is FQNNGV. The V end lost 1 base, the J end lost 6 bases, and 12 bases lay between the germline ends. The CDR3 loop reads CASSLGVPEAEAFF. DNA for the CDR3: TGTGCCAGCAGCTTAGGTGTGCCAGAGGCTGAAGCTTTCTTT.

Concerning this clonotype itself: A clone one base away is much larger, so this may be a read error. The rearrangement uses TRBV20-1 and TRBJ2-7; D is unresolved. The germline V gene encodes CDR1 DFQATT and CDR2 SNEGSKA (reference sequence). The CDR3 has 13 residues. The CDR3 here is CGARAAVSYEQYF. The CDR3 bases are TGCGGTGCTAGGGCAGCAGTCTCCTACGAGCAGTACTTC.

The CDR3 DNA follows: TGTGCCAGCAGCTTACTTTCCGGACAGGGTGACACCGGGGAGCTGTTTTTT. It encodes CASSLLSGQGDTGELFF. J is TRBJ2-2 and V is TRBV7-8; 8 nucleotides align to TRBD1. CDR3 size: 17 residues. The junction had 8 bases not matched to a gene; V was cut back by 2 bases and J by 3 bases. Germline assignment: CDR1 SGHVS and CDR2 FQNEAQ.

The sample holds many counts of this clonotype. The V and J genes are TRBV12-3 or TRBV12-4 and TRBJ2-2, with 7 bases that match TRBD2. V shed 2 bases and J 2 bases; nucleotides not matched to a gene: 8. The CDR3 covers 17 residues. The CDR3 DNA is TGTGCCAGCAGTTTAAGGGAGACTAGCCTCAACACCGGGGAGCTGTTTTTT. Amino acid sequence: CASSLRETSLNTGELFF.

This clonotype was observed many times. This chain joins TRBV7-6 and TRBJ2-2; D unclear. With 6 bases removed from V and 1 base from J, the gap between germline ends came to 15 bases. The CDR3 loop spans 16 amino acids. Germline V gene lookup returns CDR1 SGHVS and CDR2 FNYEAQ. The CDR3 region is CASRAREALNTGELFF. CDR3 coding DNA: TGTGCCAGCAGAGCACGAGAAGCTTTGAACACCGGGGAGCTGTTTTTT.

As regards this clonotype: A read error is possible here, since a much larger clone lies one base away. The chain uses TRBV6-1 and TRBJ1-5; D gene unclear. V was pared by 0 bases and J by 3 bases, with 6 bases between. The CDR3 totals 14 residues. The V gene's germline CDR1 is MNHNS and CDR2 SASEGT. The CDR3 DNA reads TGTGCCAGCAGTGAAGCAGAGACCAATCAGCCCCAGCATTTT. Amino acids: CASSEAETNQPQHF.

This clonotype was observed a few times. V is TRBV6-1 and J is TRBJ2-5; 9 nucleotides line up with TRBD2. Per the germline V gene, CDR1 is MNHNS and CDR2 is SASEGT. The junction had 4 bases not matched to a gene; V was cut back by 5 bases and J by 3 bases. The CDR3 covers 14 residues. The CDR3 sequence is CASSPAGGKETQYF. The CDR3 DNA is TGTGCCAGCAGTCCCGCGGGGGGGAAAGAGACCCAGTACTTC.

The chain couples TRBV20-1 to TRBJ2-3; D is undetermined. Germline V CDR1 and CDR2: DFQATT, SNEGSKA (reference sequence). V was trimmed by 1 base and J by 4 bases, leaving 6 bases between them. The CDR3 length is 12 residues. In nucleotides, the CDR3 is TGCAGTGCTAGAGCCCCCGCAGATACGCAGTATTTT. Protein product: CSARAPADTQYF.

This clonotype was counted at least ten times. This rearrangement joins TRBV28 to TRBJ1-2; no clear D. V lost 3 bases to trimming and J lost 7 bases, with 15 bases between them. Looked up from germline, CDR1 is MDHEN and CDR2 is SYDVKM. This CDR3 contains 14 residues. CDR3 nucleotide sequence: TGTGCCAGCAGTTTGCTTTGGCCGGTGGGTGGCTACACCTTC. This gives the protein CASSLLWPVGGYTF.

This clonotype was seen ten or more times. The J gene is TRBJ2-6, the V gene TRBV19; D remains ambiguous. Germline CDR1 LNHDA, CDR2 SQIVND (reference sequence). Trimming removed 9 bases at V and 2 bases at J, with 11 bases between. The CDR3 is 14 amino acids. The CDR3 reads CASNRRAGANVLTF. CDR3 in DNA: TGTGCCAGCAATCGACGGGCTGGGGCCAACGTCCTGACTTTC.

This clonotype occurred a few times. The J gene is TRBJ1-5, the V gene TRBV12-3 or TRBV12-4, with TRBD1 as a possible D gene (5 bases). With 1 base removed from V and 5 bases from J, the gap between germline ends came to 9 bases. The CDR3 covers 14 residues. The CDR3 coding sequence is TGTGCCAGCAGTTTAGGGGACGAGTATCAGCCCCAGCATTTT. This translates into CASSLGDEYQPQHF.

This clonotype was seen at least ten times. The chain links TRBV12-3 or TRBV12-4 to TRBJ2-5; possibly TRBD1 for D (6 bases). The V gene lost 3 bases and the J gene lost 1 base, with 9 bases spanning the gap. This CDR3 region has 14 residues. Here the CDR3 DNA reads TGTGCCAGCAGTTTGGGACACTCCCAAGAGACCCAGTACTTC. Translation: CASSLGHSQETQYF.

Many counts were recorded for this clonotype. The gene calls are TRBV6-1 and TRBJ1-5, with 9 nucleotides matching TRBD1. The CDR3 is made up of 16 amino acids. Trimming took 6 bases from V and 1 from J; bases not matched to a gene: 7. Germline CDR1 MNHNS, CDR2 SASEGT. CDR3 sequence reads: CASRGTGSWSNQPQHF. The DNA for the CDR3 is TGTGCCAGCAGAGGGACAGGGAGTTGGAGCAATCAGCCCCAGCATTTT.

The chain couples TRBV7-9 to TRBJ2-3, with TRBD2 identical over 8 bases. V dropped 2 bases and J dropped 4; count of bases not matched to a gene: 5. This CDR3 has 15 amino acids. The germline V gene has CDR1 SEHNR and CDR2 FQNEAQ (reference sequence). Written as DNA, the CDR3 is TGTGCCAGCAGCTTACAGGGACTAGTGGCAGATACGCAGTATTTT. It is translated as CASSLQGLVADTQYF. The whole variable domain, filled in from reference TRBV7-9 and TRBJ2-3, reads DTGVSQNPRHKITKRGQNVTFRCDPISEHNRLYWYRQTLGQGPEFLTYFQNEAQLEKSRLLSDRFSAERPKGSFSTLEIQRTEQGDSAMYLCASSLQGLVADTQYFGPGTRLTVL.

Details on this clonotype: This could be a read error, since a much larger clone is one nucleotide away. The CDR3 DNA reads TGTGCCAGCAGTCACACTATCGCAACTAATGAAAAACTGTTTTTT. It specifies CASSHTIATNEKLFF. The chain combines TRBV6-1 with TRBJ1-4; D is uncertain. With 5 bases removed from V and 0 bases from J, the gap between germline ends came to 10 bases. The CDR3 has 15 amino acids. Germline V lookup: CDR1 MNHNS, CDR2 SASEGT.

This clonotype was recorded once. Germline and junction disagree at one end, which may indicate a read error. This rearrangement joins TRBV12-3 or TRBV12-4 to TRBJ1-3, with D unresolved. This CDR3 contains 14 residues. The CDR3 sequence is CASSFSSSGSTIYF. CDR3 sequence (DNA): TGTGCCAGCAGTTTCTCTAGCTCTGGAAGCACCATATATTTT.

Concerning this clonotype itself: A much larger clone sits a single nucleotide away, making a read error possible. The chain uses TRBV6-1 and TRBJ2-7, with D possibly being TRBD2 (5 bases). Looked up from germline, CDR1 is MNHNS and CDR2 is SASEGT. The CDR3 length is 16 residues. Between the trimmed V and J ends, which lost 5 bases and 3 bases, there was a span of 20 bases. The CDR3 DNA follows: TGTGCCAGCAGTCCCCCCGGCGGTGGCGGAGGCTACGAGCAGTACTTC. Encoded protein: CASSPPGGGGGYEQYF.

Comment on this clonotype: A read error may explain this, as a much larger clone is one base away. The chain recombines TRBV5-1 with TRBJ2-7; D is undetermined. Germline loops: CDR1 SGHRS, CDR2 YFSETQ. CDR3 length: 14 residues. The ends were cut back, 4 bases at V and 5 bases at J, with 16 bases in the middle. CDR3 bases: TGCGCCAGCAGCGGGCGGACGGACCCCCACGAGCAGTACTTC. Amino acid sequence: CASSGRTDPHEQYF. The variable domain in full, with the rest retrieved from reference TRBV5-1 and TRBJ2-7, is KAGVTQTPRYLIKTRGQQVTLSCSPISGHRSVSWYQQTPGQGLQFLFEYFSETQRNKGNFPGRFSGRQFSNSRSEMNVSTLELGDSALYLCASSGRTDPHEQYFGPGTRLTVT.

This clonotype was found many times. The V and J genes are TRBV12-3 or TRBV12-4 and TRBJ1-2; D is unresolved. The CDR3 runs 15 residues. The V end lost 1 base, the J end lost 4 bases, and 13 bases lay between the germline ends. CDR3 region: CASSLGATVSYGYTF. CDR3 coding DNA: TGTGCCAGCAGTTTAGGCGCCACTGTAAGCTATGGCTACACCTTC.

This rearrangement joins TRBV6-2 or TRBV6-3 to TRBJ1-2; 10 bases map to TRBD1. The CDR3 contains 17 residues. With 0 bases clipped from V and 4 bases from J, the junction kept 8 bases outside the gene matches. Germline V lookup: CDR1 MNHEY, CDR2 SVGEGT. CDR3 sequence reads: CASSYSVDRGFGYGYTF. The DNA for the CDR3 is TGTGCCAGCAGTTACTCCGTGGACAGGGGGTTTGGCTATGGCTACACCTTC.

A few counts support this clonotype. CDR3 amino acids: CASSAGSSSYEQYF. In DNA form, the CDR3 reads TGTGCCAGCAGCGCCGGATCGAGCTCCTACGAGCAGTACTTC. V and J are TRBV7-2 and TRBJ2-7; D unclear. Looked up from germline, CDR1 is SGHTA and CDR2 is FQGNSA. V lost 5 bases and J 0 bases, leaving 11 bases between the germline ends. This CDR3 is built from 14 residues.

The chain uses TRBV19 and TRBJ1-5; no firm D call. The CDR3 extends over 14 amino acids. Trimming took off 3 bases at V and 0 bases at J, with 6 bases between the two ends. Germline V gene lookup returns CDR1 LNHDA and CDR2 SQIVND (reference sequence). CDR3 amino acids: CASSMSYSNQPQHF. The CDR3 nucleotides read TGTGCCAGTAGTATGTCTTATAGCAATCAGCCCCAGCATTTT.

This clonotype has a count of ten or more. The chain recombines TRBV15 with TRBJ2-5; 12 bases are a match to TRBD2. V shed 1 base, J shed 2 bases, and the junction held 5 bases outside the gene matches. The CDR3 totals 17 residues. Germline CDR1 LNHNV, CDR2 YYDKDF (reference sequence). The CDR3 bases are TGTGCCACCAGCAGAGGAGGACTAGCGGGGCTACAAGAGACCCAGTACTTC. This encodes CATSRGGLAGLQETQYF. The full variable domain, rest sourced from reference TRBV15 and TRBJ2-5, is DAMVIQNPRYQVTQFGKPVTLSCSQTLNHNVMYWYQQKSSQAPKLLFHYYDKDFNNEADTPDNFQSRRPNTSFCFLDIRSPGLGDTAMYLCATSRGGLAGLQETQYFGPGTRLLVL.

The J gene is TRBJ2-7, the V gene TRBV30; D might be TRBD1 (5 bases). The V gene lost 0 bases and the J gene lost 1 base, with 13 bases spanning the gap. Germline V lookup: CDR1 GTSNPN, CDR2 SVGIG (reference sequence). The CDR3 has 15 residues. In DNA form, the CDR3 reads TGTGCCTGGAGTGTAGGGGCAACCGTTTCCTACGAGCAGTACTTC. This codes for CAWSVGATVSYEQYF.

This clonotype was recorded a few times. The genes are TRBV11-2 and TRBJ2-2; D might be TRBD2 (6 bases). Germline-derived CDR1 and CDR2 are SGHAT and FQNNGV. V was clipped by 3 bases and J by 3 bases, with 17 bases between them. The CDR3 is 17 residues long. CDR3 bases: TGTGCCAGCAGCTTCCCCGTAGGGACTGCCGACACCGGGGAGCTGTTTTTT. Protein sequence: CASSFPVGTADTGELFF.

As for this clonotype: At one boundary the junction diverges from the germline segment, which might be a read error. The chain is built from TRBV6-5 and TRBJ1-6; D remains unclear. The germline gives CDR1 MNHEY, CDR2 SVGAGI. This CDR3 contains 15 residues. The CDR3 loop is CASSSDFLGYSPLRF. CDR3 DNA: TGTGCCAGCAGTTCTGACTTTTTGGGATATTCACCCCTCCGCTTT.

J is TRBJ2-7 and V is TRBV5-1, with 8 positions matching TRBD2. Germline CDR1 is SGHRS and CDR2 is YFSETQ. With 0 bases clipped from V and 5 bases from J, the junction kept 7 bases outside the gene matches. The CDR3 has 15 amino acids. CDR3 loop: CASSLAGRAADEQYF. The CDR3 DNA sequence: TGCGCCAGCAGCTTGGCCGGGAGGGCTGCAGACGAGCAGTACTTC.